Shown below are 16 T cell receptor beta chains from a single sample sequenced in a study of CD4 T cells in relation to SARS-CoV-2 and coronaviruses. Before the COVID-19 pandemic, during about 2011-2019, CD4+ T cells were taken from unexposed donors. Isolation of CD4+ T cells took place after approximately eleven days in culture. The repertoire was sequenced with immunoSEQ multiplex PCR; TCRdb's copy has only in-frame clones and lacks some. The sample gives 25,000 to 30,000 clones, nearly 80% of which show up once; 20% is in the top ten. Their antigens remain unidentified. What was sequenced was CD4+ T cells from PBMCs, cultured in vitro. Source of these receptors: a human donor in good health.

This clone was seen only once. The CDR3 is CAWWTSGRALNEQFF. As DNA, the CDR3 is TGTGCCTGGTGGACTAGCGGGAGGGCCCTCAATGAGCAGTTCTTC. The chain joins TRBV30 to TRBJ2-1; TRBD2 agrees at 15 bases. Germline CDR1 GTSNPN, CDR2 SVGIG (reference sequence). Trimming took 5 bases from V and 6 from J; bases not matched to a gene: 5. This CDR3 is built from 15 residues.

The rearrangement joins TRBV3-1 (or the pseudogene TRBV3-2) to TRBJ2-1; the match to TRBD2 covers 10 bases. Germline loops: CDR1 LGHDT, CDR2 YNNKEL (reference sequence). This CDR3 is built from 16 residues. Germline trimming cut 0 bases from V and 5 bases from J; bases unmatched to any gene: 4. CDR3 region: CASSQDLAGEHNEQFF. In DNA form, the CDR3 reads TGTGCCAGCAGCCAAGATCTAGCGGGGGAACACAATGAGCAGTTCTTC.

This chain joins TRBV5-6 and TRBJ2-5; D may be TRBD2 (6 bases). V shed 4 bases and J shed 5 bases, with 15 bases lying between them. This CDR3 spans 14 amino acids. Germline CDR1 reads SGHDT; CDR2 reads YYEEEE. CDR3 sequence reads: CASSPPLAQETQYF. CDR3 bases: TGTGCCAGCAGCCCTCCCCTAGCGCAGGAGACCCAGTACTTC. Complete variable domain (other parts from reference TRBV5-6 and TRBJ2-5): DAGVTQSPTHLIKTRGQQVTLRCSPKSGHDTVSWYQQALGQGPQFIFQYYEEEERQRGNFPDRFSGHQFPNYSSELNVNALLLGDSALYLCASSPPLAQETQYFGPGTRLLVL.

In this sample, this clone turned up once. The chain couples TRBV30 to TRBJ2-3, with 8 bases fitting TRBD2. The trim removed 1 base at V and 3 bases at J, leaving 12 bases unmatched. CDR1 and CDR2 from the germline V gene are GTSNPN and SVGIG (reference sequence). CDR3 size: 17 residues. The CDR3 sequence is CAWSGGAGGIYTDTQYF. The CDR3 bases are TGTGCCTGGAGTGGAGGTGCGGGAGGTATTTATACAGATACGCAGTATTTT.

The genes are TRBV4-1 and TRBJ1-4; D unresolved. The CDR3 consists of 12 residues. Germline CDR1 reads MGHRA; CDR2 reads YSYEKL. The V end was cut by 4 bases, the J end by 6 bases, with 6 bases between. The CDR3 nucleotides read TGCGCCAGCAGCCTACCGTATGAAAAACTGTTTTTT. This encodes CASSLPYEKLFF.

The rearrangement uses TRBV20-1 and TRBJ2-1, with D perhaps TRBD1 (6 bases). CDR1 and CDR2 from the germline V gene are DFQATT and SNEGSKA (reference sequence). This CDR3 has 13 amino acids. Trimming shortened V by 3 bases and J by 6 bases, and 12 bases separated the two germline ends. The CDR3 DNA reads TGCAGTGCTAGTAGACAGGACCCCAATGAGCAGTTCTTC. Translation gives CSASRQDPNEQFF.

This clone was counted only a few times. This rearrangement joins TRBV5-1 to TRBJ2-1; D is unclear. The V end lost 0 bases, the J end lost 7 bases, and 11 bases lay between the germline ends. The V gene's germline CDR1 is SGHRS and CDR2 YFSETQ. This CDR3 contains 14 residues. CDR3 amino acids: CASSLGQIENEQFF. DNA of the CDR3: TGCGCCAGCAGCTTGGGGCAGATTGAGAATGAGCAGTTCTTC.

The J gene is TRBJ2-2, the V gene TRBV7-8; D is unclear. CDR1 is SGHVS and CDR2 is FQNEAQ in the germline V gene. The ends were cut back, 1 base at V and 4 bases at J, with 10 bases in the middle. The CDR3 totals 15 residues. This CDR3 is CASSLEGLGTGELFF. Here the CDR3 DNA reads TGTGCCAGCAGCTTAGAAGGTTTGGGCACCGGGGAGCTGTTTTTT.

This clone was picked up one time. This sequence joins TRBV18 and TRBJ2-7, with 9 bases that match TRBD1. J gave up 3 bases and V 3 bases, and 6 bases lay outside the gene matches. The CDR3 loop spans 15 amino acids. Germline V gives CDR1 KGHSH, CDR2 LQKENI. The CDR3 DNA reads as TGTGCCAGCTCACCGCCGGGACAGGGAATCTACGAGCAGTACTTC. Encoded protein: CASSPPGQGIYEQYF.

The rearrangement links TRBV5-1 to TRBJ2-3; 7 bases fit TRBD1. The CDR3 loop spans 15 amino acids. The germline gives CDR1 SGHRS, CDR2 YFSETQ. V lost 4 bases to trimming and J lost 0 bases; unmatched junction nucleotides: 5. CDR3 DNA sequence: TGCGCCAGCAGCGGGACAGTCCCTAGCACAGATACGCAGTATTTT. Amino acid sequence: CASSGTVPSTDTQYF.

V gene TRBV7-2 combines with J gene TRBJ1-4, with 7 positions matching TRBD1. The CDR3 is made up of 15 amino acids. V dropped 5 bases and J dropped 3; count of bases not matched to a gene: 6. Per germline, CDR1 SGHTA and CDR2 FQGNSA. CDR3 DNA: TGTGCCAGCAGCCTAGGGGGACAGCCTAATGAAAAACTGTTTTTT. Translated, it gives CASSLGGQPNEKLFF.

This clone turned up a few times. The chain carries TRBV20-1 and TRBJ1-6, with no clear D. Germline V lookup: CDR1 DFQATT, CDR2 SNEGSKA (reference sequence). This CDR3 has 15 residues. Between the trimmed V and J ends, which lost 3 bases and 0 bases, there was a span of 9 bases. As DNA, the CDR3 is TGCAGTGCTAGTATAGGCAGCTCCTATAATTCACCCCTCCACTTT. Translation gives CSASIGSSYNSPLHF.

This clone turned up a few times. The chain is built from TRBV20-1 and TRBJ2-7; 15 bases are a match to TRBD2. V was clipped by 3 bases and J by 0 bases; unmatched bases: 9. The CDR3 covers 18 residues. Germline lookup yields CDR1 DFQATT and CDR2 SNEGSKA (reference sequence). The CDR3 loop is CSASPGTSGRSGSYEQYF. CDR3 bases: TGCAGTGCTAGTCCCGGGACTAGCGGGAGGTCCGGCTCCTACGAGCAGTACTTC.

In its sample, this clone was seen a few times. V gene TRBV5-1 combines with J gene TRBJ1-5; D might be TRBD1 (5 bases). The V end lost 0 bases, the J end lost 4 bases, and 11 bases lay between the germline ends. CDR1 is SGHRS and CDR2 is YFSETQ in the germline V gene. This CDR3 is built from 15 residues. CDR3 nucleotide sequence: TGCGCCAGCAGCTTGGGTCTCGGGGGGAATCAGCCCCAGCATTTT. It codes for CASSLGLGGNQPQHF.

The rearrangement uses TRBV24-1 and TRBJ1-4, with TRBD1 as a possible D gene (5 bases). Per germline, CDR1 KGHDR and CDR2 SFDVKD. V lost 3 bases and J lost 8, with 24 bases in between. CDR3 length: 18 residues. CDR3 sequence (DNA): TGTGCCACCAGTGATCTCGTCCGAGCCAGGGCCCGCAAGGAAAAACTGTTTTTT. It specifies CATSDLVRARARKEKLFF.

This chain uses TRBV7-2 with TRBJ2-7, with a possible D match to TRBD1 (6 bases). The length of the CDR3 is 15 residues. Germline CDR1 and CDR2: SGHTA and FQGNSA. Trimming pared 2 bases from V and 6 bases from J, leaving 17 bases between. Here the CDR3 reads CASSLSGRGESEQYF. CDR3 DNA sequence: TGTGCCAGCAGCTTATCCGGCAGGGGAGAAAGCGAGCAGTACTTC.